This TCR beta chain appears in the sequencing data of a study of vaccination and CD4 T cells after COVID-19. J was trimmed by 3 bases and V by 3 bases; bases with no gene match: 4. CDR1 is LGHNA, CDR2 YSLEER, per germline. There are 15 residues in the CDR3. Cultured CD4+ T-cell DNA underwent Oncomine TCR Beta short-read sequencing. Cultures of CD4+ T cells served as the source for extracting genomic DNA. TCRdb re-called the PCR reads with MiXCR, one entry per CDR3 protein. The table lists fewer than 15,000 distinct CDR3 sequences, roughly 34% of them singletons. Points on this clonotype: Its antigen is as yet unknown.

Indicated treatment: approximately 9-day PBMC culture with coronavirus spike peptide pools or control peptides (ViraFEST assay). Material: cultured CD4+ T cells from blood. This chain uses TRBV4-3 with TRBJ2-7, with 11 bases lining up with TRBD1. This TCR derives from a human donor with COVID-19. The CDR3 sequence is CASSHRTGGIYEQYF. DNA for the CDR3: TGCGCCAGCAGCCACCGGACAGGGGGCATCTACGAGCAGTACTTC.